The subject of this entry is one TCR beta chain. Germline V gene lookup returns CDR1 MNHEY and CDR2 SVGEGT. Unmatched junction bases numbered 4, after V lost 2 bases and J lost 4 bases. The CDR3 runs to 15 residues. Using unique molecular identifiers, the investigators prepared the TCRbeta library. TCRdb redid the calling of the PCR reads with MiXCR, one entry per CDR3 protein. Of 450,000 to 600,000 distinct CDR3 sequences listed, around 17% are singletons. The data were taken from a study of T-cell reconstitution after alpha-beta-depleted transplantation in children. The clonotype originates from a human donor who donated a stem cell graft to a child with acute lymphoblastic leukemia. The sample was PBMCs from the stem cell graft donor, taken from the stem cell graft. The genes are TRBV6-2 or TRBV6-3 and TRBJ1-2; 10 positions agree with TRBD1. CDR3 DNA sequence: TGTGCCAGCAGTTACGCGACAGGGGGCAGCTATGGCTACACCTTC. Protein sequence: CASSYATGGSYGYTF.